These 27 T cell receptor beta chains were sequenced from one sample in a study of identical twins. TCRdb called the 5' RACE reads again in MiXCR, with one record for every CDR3 protein. The sample contains a few hundred thousand distinct CDR3 sequences, about 11% of which appear only once. What was sequenced was memory T cells sorted from blood. The receptors shown here come from a man in his fifties in good health.

On this clonotype: One base away lies a much larger clone, so this may be a sequencing read error. The rearrangement links TRBV27 to TRBJ2-7, with 9 bases fitting TRBD2. TRBJ2-1 matches the DNA end more closely, so the J call is doubtful. Germline lookup yields CDR1 MNHEY and CDR2 SMNVEV (reference sequence). The CDR3 sequence is 14 residues long. CDR3 DNA: TGTGCCAGCAGTTTCGGCGGGAGGGCCTACGAGCAGTTCTTC. Its translation is CASSFGGRAYEQFF.

This chain uses TRBV27 with TRBJ1-6; D remains unclear. This CDR3 region has 15 residues. V was pared by 3 bases and J by 8 bases, with 14 bases between. Germline V gives CDR1 MNHEY, CDR2 SMNVEV (reference sequence). CDR3 amino acids: CASSFVTGLDSPLHF. The CDR3 DNA follows: TGTGCCAGCAGTTTCGTCACGGGATTGGATTCACCCCTCCACTTT.

In its sample, this clonotype was seen a few times. The genes are TRBV5-6 and TRBJ2-1; 10 nucleotides agree with TRBD2. Germline V lookup: CDR1 SGHDT, CDR2 YYEEEE. V shed 4 bases, J shed 6 bases, and the junction held 4 bases outside the gene matches. This CDR3 spans 14 amino acids. CDR3 nucleotides: TGTGCCAGCAGCCTACTAGCGGGATCCAATGAGCAGTTCTTC. Its protein product is CASSLLAGSNEQFF. Full variable domain (rest looked up from reference TRBV5-6 and TRBJ2-1): DAGVTQSPTHLIKTRGQQVTLRCSPKSGHDTVSWYQQALGQGPQFIFQYYEEEERQRGNFPDRFSGHQFPNYSSELNVNALLLGDSALYLCASSLLAGSNEQFFGPGTRLTVL.

This clonotype was detected many times. The rearrangement uses TRBV25-1 and TRBJ2-7, with D possibly being TRBD1 (6 bases). Germline V gene lookup returns CDR1 MGHDK and CDR2 SYGVNS. Trimming pared 10 bases from V and 3 bases from J, leaving 13 bases between. CDR3 length: 12 amino acids. The CDR3 spells CATTGHFYEQYF. CDR3 bases: TGTGCCACTACGGGACACTTCTACGAGCAGTACTTC.

The chain joins TRBV29-1 to TRBJ2-5; the match to TRBD2 covers 9 bases. Germline V gene lookup returns CDR1 SQVTM and CDR2 ANQGSEA. The CDR3 consists of 15 residues. Unmatched junction bases numbered 5, after V lost 3 bases and J lost 0 bases. CDR3 in DNA: TGCAGCGTTGACGGCCAGCGGGGGGACCAAGAGACCCAGTACTTC. Translated, it gives CSVDGQRGDQETQYF.

This clonotype has ten or more counts. The chain combines TRBV7-2 with TRBJ2-3; 7 bases are shared with TRBD2. Germline trimming cut 5 bases from V and 4 bases from J; bases unmatched to any gene: 12. Germline CDR1 and CDR2: SGHTA and FQGNSA. The CDR3 contains 16 residues. CDR3 nucleotide sequence: TGTGCCAGCAGCAAGCCCCAACTAGCGTTGGCAGATACGCAGTATTTT. Its protein is CASSKPQLALADTQYF.

The rearrangement joins TRBV28 to TRBJ2-7; D possibly matches TRBD1 or TRBD2 (5 bases each). The CDR3 sequence is 14 residues long. Trimming shortened V by 3 bases and J by 6 bases, and 15 bases separated the two germline ends. CDR1 and CDR2 (germline): MDHEN, SYDVKM. This chain's CDR3 is CASSFPGRGSEQYF. The CDR3 DNA follows: TGTGCCAGCAGTTTTCCAGGGAGAGGTAGCGAGCAGTACTTC.

This clonotype was seen at least ten times. The chain has TRBV11-2 and TRBJ2-1, with a weak D call TRBD1 (5 bases). The germline V and J ends were trimmed by 5 bases and 5 bases, with 16 bases remaining between them. The CDR3 extends over 15 amino acids. Germline assignment: CDR1 SGHAT and CDR2 FQNNGV. This CDR3 reads CASSTPRVAHNEQFF. For the CDR3, the DNA is TGTGCCAGCAGCACTCCCAGGGTGGCCCACAATGAGCAGTTCTTC. The whole variable domain, filled in from reference TRBV11-2 and TRBJ2-1, reads EAGVAQSPRYKIIEKRQSVAFWCNPISGHATLYWYQQILGQGPKLLIQFQNNGVVDDSQLPKDRFSAERLKGVDSTLKIQPAKLEDSAVYLCASSTPRVAHNEQFFGPGTRLTVL.

At least ten counts were recorded for this clonotype. The chain links TRBV7-2 to TRBJ2-7, with a possible D match to TRBD1 (5 bases). The CDR3 covers 16 residues. CDR1 and CDR2 from the germline V gene are SGHTA and FQGNSA. Deletions cut 5 bases from V and 2 bases from J, with 19 bases between. The DNA for the CDR3 is TGTGCCAGCAGCCCTAGGGGCAGGCCCCCGACCTACGAGCAGTACTTC. This codes for CASSPRGRPPTYEQYF.

The CDR3 loop reads CASSSIGQGGSYEQYF. The CDR3 DNA sequence: TGTGCCAGCAGTTCTATCGGACAGGGGGGATCCTACGAGCAGTACTTC. J is TRBJ2-7 and V is TRBV6-5; 10 bases map to TRBD1. V was clipped by 4 bases and J by 1 base; unmatched bases: 7. CDR1 is MNHEY, CDR2 SVGAGI, per germline. The CDR3 extends over 16 amino acids.

This chain joins TRBV14 and TRBJ2-7; 7 nucleotides align to TRBD2. The germline V gene has CDR1 SGHDN and CDR2 FVKESK. The CDR3 totals 16 residues. With 4 bases clipped from V and 2 bases from J, the junction kept 11 bases outside the gene matches. The CDR3 here is CASSPLGVAGAYEQYF. Written as DNA, the CDR3 is TGTGCCAGCAGCCCGTTGGGTGTAGCGGGCGCCTACGAGCAGTACTTC.

The chain uses TRBV27 and TRBJ2-3, with TRBD1 matching 9 bases. The CDR3 sequence is 14 residues long. With 6 bases clipped from V and 3 bases from J, the junction kept 4 bases outside the gene matches. Germline V gene sequence: CDR1 MNHEY, CDR2 SMNVEV (reference sequence). CDR3 sequence (DNA): TGTGCCAGCAGAAACAGGGGGCTTACAGATACGCAGTATTTT. Translated, it gives CASRNRGLTDTQYF.

This sequence joins TRBV9 and TRBJ2-2; 13 bases match TRBD2. This CDR3 spans 19 amino acids. The V segment lost 3 bases and the J segment 1 base; nucleotides outside the gene matches: 9. Germline values: CDR1 SGDLS, CDR2 YYNGEE. The CDR3 loop reads CASSDSTRLAGGNTGELFF. CDR3 in DNA: TGTGCCAGCAGCGATAGCACCAGACTAGCGGGGGGGAACACCGGGGAGCTGTTTTTT.

This chain links TRBV5-1 with TRBJ1-6, with D unclear. This CDR3 is 15 amino acids long. Germline V gene data show CDR1 as SGHRS and CDR2 as YFSETQ. V was cut by 4 bases and J by 8 bases, with 16 bases left in between. This chain's CDR3 is CASSTGEAGYSPLHF. The CDR3 DNA reads TGCGCCAGCAGCACCGGAGAGGCGGGGTATTCACCCCTCCACTTT.

This clonotype was recorded at least ten times. The chain has TRBV5-1 and TRBJ2-7; 7 bases are a match to TRBD1. The CDR3 contains 15 residues. The germline V gene encodes CDR1 SGHRS and CDR2 YFSETQ. V was clipped by 3 bases and J by 1 base; unmatched bases: 7. CDR3 sequence: CASSSTGIWSYEQYF. The CDR3 DNA reads TGCGCCAGCAGCTCGACAGGGATTTGGTCCTACGAGCAGTACTTC.

This sequence joins TRBV3-1 and TRBJ2-3, with 8 bases identical to TRBD1. The germline CDR1 and CDR2 sequences are LGHDT and YNNKEL (reference sequence). The CDR3 extends over 15 amino acids. The V and J ends lost 5 bases and 3 bases, in that order; junction bases with no gene match: 7. The CDR3 loop reads CASSGTGGGTDTQYF. In DNA form, the CDR3 reads TGTGCCAGCAGCGGGACAGGTGGCGGAACAGATACGCAGTATTTT.

The CDR3 is CSAMGLTNTGELFF. The CDR3, as DNA: TGCAGTGCTATGGGACTTACCAACACCGGGGAGCTGTTTTTT. The rearrangement uses TRBV20-1 and TRBJ2-2; D is possibly TRBD2 (6 bases). V lost 4 bases to trimming and J lost 2 bases, with 11 bases between them. Germline V gives CDR1 DFQATT, CDR2 SNEGSKA (reference sequence). This CDR3 is 14 amino acids long.

This clonotype was counted a few times. This chain uses TRBV20-1 with TRBJ1-1, with D possibly matching TRBD1 (5 bases). The V and J ends lost 2 bases and 3 bases respectively, with 10 bases between them. Germline-derived CDR1 and CDR2 are DFQATT and SNEGSKA (reference sequence). The CDR3 is 13 amino acids. CDR3 in DNA: TGCAGTGCTAGACCCAGGGCCTACACTGAAGCTTTCTTT. It translates to CSARPRAYTEAFF.

The chain carries TRBV28 and TRBJ2-5, with D possibly being TRBD1 (6 bases). The CDR3 contains 13 residues. Trimming left V 6 bases short and J 5 bases short, with 13 bases between. The germline V gene has CDR1 MDHEN and CDR2 SYDVKM. CDR3 amino acids: CASRDGGRETQYF. The CDR3 DNA reads TGTGCCAGCAGAGATGGGGGCCGGGAGACCCAGTACTTC.

This clonotype has ten or more counts. The chain couples TRBV5-5 to TRBJ1-6, with D hard to call. CDR1 SGHKS and CDR2 YYEKEE come from the germline V gene (reference sequence). V lost 0 bases, J lost 8 bases, and 12 bases lay in between. The CDR3 runs to 15 residues. The CDR3 coding sequence is TGTGCCAGCAGCTTGGAAGGGAGAGCGGATTCACCCCTCCACTTT. It codes for CASSLEGRADSPLHF.

The chain recombines TRBV7-2 with TRBJ2-7; D not certain. V was clipped by 3 bases and J by 3 bases, with 9 bases between them. The CDR3 spans 13 residues. CDR1 SGHTA and CDR2 FQGNSA come from the germline V gene. CDR3 in DNA: TGTGCCAGCAGCTTCCCTAGTGACTACGAGCAGTACTTC. Amino acid sequence: CASSFPSDYEQYF. Variable domain in full (rest from reference TRBV7-2 and TRBJ2-7): GAGVSQSPSNKVTEKGKDVELRCDPISGHTALYWYRQSLGQGLEFLIYFQGNSAPDKSGLPSDRFSAERTGGSVSTLTIQRTQQEDSAVYLCASSFPSDYEQYFGPGTRLTVT.

In the case of this clonotype: The CDR3 ends on some other residue instead of the conserved phenylalanine or tryptophan, so this is likely a read error. The chain uses TRBV7-9 and TRBJ2-1; 12 bases match TRBD2. Germline CDR1 SEHNR, CDR2 FQNEAQ (reference sequence). The V gene end was trimmed by 5 bases and the J gene end by 12 bases; junction bases not matched to a gene: 2. There are 12 residues in the CDR3. This CDR3 is CASSTTSGRQFL. The DNA of the CDR3 is TGTGCCAGCAGCACGACTAGCGGGAGGCAGTTCTTA.

This clonotype came up a few times. The chain carries TRBV2 and TRBJ1-1; no clear D gene. Trimming took off 2 bases at V and 1 base at J, with 5 bases between the two ends. The CDR3 consists of 13 residues. In germline, CDR1 is SNHLY, CDR2 FYNNEI. The DNA for the CDR3 is TGTGCCAGCAGTGAATTGAAGAACACTGAAGCTTTCTTT. It translates to CASSELKNTEAFF.

This clonotype was counted at least ten times. The chain carries TRBV7-2 and TRBJ2-1; TRBD1 matches at 8 bases. V was pared by 2 bases and J by 9 bases, with 9 bases of the junction left unmatched. This CDR3 contains 15 residues. Germline CDR1 and CDR2: SGHTA and FQGNSA. Written as DNA, the CDR3 is TGTGCCAGCAGCTTAACAGCAGGGGGCTCTCTTGAGCAGTTCTTC. Encoded protein: CASSLTAGGSLEQFF.

This clonotype was counted many times. The chain couples TRBV11-1 to TRBJ2-7; D tentatively fits TRBD1 or TRBD2 (5 bases each). Germline loops: CDR1 SGHAT, CDR2 FQDESV (reference sequence). The CDR3 has 14 residues. Trimming left V 7 bases short and J 3 bases short, with 16 bases between. The CDR3 protein is CASTPGGPFYEQYF. The CDR3 nucleotides are TGTGCCAGCACCCCTGGGGGTCCTTTCTACGAGCAGTACTTC.

The rearrangement links TRBV7-9 to TRBJ2-1; a possible D gene is TRBD2 (7 bases). The CDR3 is 16 amino acids. Germline CDR1 and CDR2: SEHNR and FQNEAQ (reference sequence). V was shortened by 6 bases and J by 8 bases, with 23 bases between the two germline ends. CDR3 sequence reads: CASRANMGGRRDEQFF. For the CDR3, the DNA is TGTGCCAGCAGAGCAAATATGGGGGGGCGGAGGGATGAGCAGTTCTTC.

A few counts support this clonotype. The J gene is TRBJ2-1, the V gene TRBV11-1, with D perhaps matching TRBD2 (6 bases). CDR3 length: 18 residues. The V gene lost 5 bases and the J gene lost 4 bases, with 24 bases spanning the gap. The germline CDR1 and CDR2 sequences are SGHAT and FQDESV (reference sequence). The CDR3 sequence is CASSLPFRLAGMYNEQFF. The CDR3 nucleotides are TGTGCCAGCAGCCTACCCTTCCGGCTGGCGGGGATGTACAATGAGCAGTTCTTC.